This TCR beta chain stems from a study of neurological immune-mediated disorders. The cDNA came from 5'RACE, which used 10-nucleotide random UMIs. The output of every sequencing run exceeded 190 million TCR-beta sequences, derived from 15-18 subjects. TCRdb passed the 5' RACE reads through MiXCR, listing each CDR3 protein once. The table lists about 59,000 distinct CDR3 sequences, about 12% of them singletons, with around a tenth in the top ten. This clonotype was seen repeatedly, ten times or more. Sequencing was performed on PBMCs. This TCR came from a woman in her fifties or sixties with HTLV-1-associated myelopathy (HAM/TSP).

Here the CDR3 reads CASSSRDSPGKFF. DNA for the CDR3: TGTGCCAGCAGCTCCCGGGACTCCCCGGGGAAGTTCTTC. The J gene is TRBJ2-1, the V gene TRBV7-2; D may be TRBD2 (6 bases). Per germline, CDR1 SGHTA and CDR2 FQGNSA. V lost 4 bases and J lost 14, with 18 bases in between. The CDR3 spans 13 residues.